Below are 17 T cell receptor beta chains sequenced from a single sample in a study of cytomegalovirus exposure and HLA in healthy donors (TCRdb year 2017). Libraries were built with the immunoSEQ multiplex PCR assay. For the multiplex PCR, a mixture combining 60 forward primers for TCR Vbeta segments and 13 reverse primers for TCR Jbeta segments was used. Drawn from immuneACCESS, this table holds only the in-frame rearrangements with V and J called that TCRdb kept. Clones are partly lost; checked studies trace under half to an unresolved V gene and leave the rest unexplained. This sample's table carries tens of thousands of clones. Over 5.5% of the sample is taken by the ten largest. The sample taken for sequencing was PBMCs. The receptors were gathered from a human donor in good health.

The CDR3 DNA follows: TGTGCCAGCAGCCAACAGGGAGGGGGTGCAGATACGCAGTATTTT. Its translation: CASSQQGGGADTQYF. The gene calls are TRBV28 and TRBJ2-3; the D gene is possibly TRBD2 (7 bases). Germline CDR1 MDHEN, CDR2 SYDVKM. Trimming left V 6 bases short and J 4 bases short, with 17 bases between. The CDR3 has 15 residues.

This chain links TRBV18 with TRBJ1-4, with 7 bases matching TRBD1. The germline CDR1 and CDR2 sequences are KGHSH and LQKENI. V trimming: 8 bases; J trimming: 5 bases; junction bases outside the gene matches: 5. CDR3 length: 13 amino acids. This CDR3 reads CASRQGENEKLFF. CDR3 nucleotide sequence: TGTGCCAGCCGACAGGGAGAGAATGAAAAACTGTTTTTT.

The chain carries TRBV27 and TRBJ2-1; the match to TRBD1 covers 7 bases. The CDR3 totals 14 residues. CDR1 is MNHEY, CDR2 SMNVEV, per germline (reference sequence). Losses at the gene ends were 6 bases for V and 8 bases for J; bases not matched to a gene: 10. The CDR3 here is CASSLDRDDDEQFF. In DNA form, the CDR3 reads TGTGCCAGCAGCCTAGACAGGGACGATGATGAGCAGTTCTTC.

This chain connects TRBV28 to TRBJ2-7, with 14 bases that match TRBD2. Per the germline V gene, CDR1 is MDHEN and CDR2 is SYDVKM. This CDR3 has 17 amino acids. Trimming at V came to 2 bases and at J to 7 bases, leaving 10 bases not matched to a gene. The CDR3 region is CASSLVTGTSGGREQYF. DNA for the CDR3: TGTGCCAGCAGTTTAGTAACCGGGACTAGCGGGGGAAGAGAGCAGTACTTC.

The CDR3 DNA sequence: TGTGCCAGCAGCGTCCAGACAGGAGGCTACGAGCAGTACTTC. Amino acids: CASSVQTGGYEQYF. The chain links TRBV2 to TRBJ2-7, with a possible D match to TRBD1 (6 bases). CDR3 length: 14 residues. Germline values: CDR1 SNHLY, CDR2 FYNNEI. V was pared by 6 bases and J by 3 bases, with 15 bases between.

The chain has TRBV10-1 and TRBJ1-5; 10 bases are a match to TRBD1. This CDR3 has 16 amino acids. Germline CDR1 and CDR2: WNHNN and SYGVQD (reference sequence). J was trimmed by 4 bases and V by 0 bases; bases with no gene match: 3. In nucleotides, the CDR3 is TGCGCCAGCAGTGAGTCCGGGACAGGGGAAAATCAGCCCCAGCATTTT. Amino acid sequence: CASSESGTGENQPQHF.

The chain combines TRBV19 with TRBJ1-2; a weak D match, TRBD1 (5 bases). Trimming shortened V by 7 bases and J by 1 base, and 19 bases separated the two germline ends. Germline CDR1 and CDR2: LNHDA and SQIVND (reference sequence). The CDR3 consists of 16 residues. The CDR3 bases are TGTGCCAGTAACAAGGGTCAGGGAAGAATTAACTATGGCTACACCTTC. This encodes CASNKGQGRINYGYTF.

The chain joins TRBV5-1 to TRBJ2-3; 7 bases are shared with TRBD2. J was trimmed by 4 bases and V by 6 bases; bases with no gene match: 8. CDR1 and CDR2 (germline): SGHRS, YFSETQ. The CDR3 is 14 amino acids. The CDR3 DNA sequence: TGCGCCAGCACTGGGGGGGTTAGCGCAGATACGCAGTATTTT. Translated, it gives CASTGGVSADTQYF.

The V call is TRBV4-2, the J call TRBJ2-2; no clear D. The CDR3 spans 16 residues. V lost 3 bases and J lost 0, with 11 bases in between. Germline V gene lookup returns CDR1 LGHNA and CDR2 YNFKEQ. The CDR3: CASSQQPQSNTGELFF. The CDR3 DNA sequence: TGTGCCAGCAGCCAGCAACCTCAGTCGAACACCGGGGAGCTGTTTTTT.

The chain uses TRBV9 and TRBJ2-3; unclear D gene. Germline loops: CDR1 SGDLS, CDR2 YYNGEE. Trimming cost V 0 bases and J 4 bases, with 6 bases left between them. The CDR3 spans 13 residues. Written as DNA, the CDR3 is TGTGCCAGCAGCGTAGATCAGGCAGATACGCAGTATTTT. This gives the protein CASSVDQADTQYF. The complete variable domain, with remaining parts taken from reference TRBV9 and TRBJ2-3, reads DSGVTQTPKHLITATGQRVTLRCSPRSGDLSVYWYQQSLDQGLQFLIQYYNGEERAKGNILERFSAQQFPDLHSELNLSSLELGDSALYFCASSVDQADTQYFGPGTRLTVL.

This chain links TRBV18 with TRBJ1-1; D remains unclear. The germline V gene has CDR1 KGHSH and CDR2 LQKENI. V was clipped by 6 bases and J by 0 bases, with 11 bases between them. The CDR3 is 14 amino acids. DNA of the CDR3: TGTGCCAGCTCCGGAGAGGCGATGAACACTGAAGCTTTCTTT. Protein: CASSGEAMNTEAFF. The full variable domain, in which reference TRBV18 and TRBJ1-1 provide the parts outside the CDR3, is NAGVMQNPRHLVRRRGQEARLRCSPMKGHSHVYWYRQLPEEGLKFMVYLQKENIIDESGMPKERFSAEFPKEGPSILRIQQVVRGDSAAYFCASSGEAMNTEAFFGQGTRLTVV.

The genes are TRBV7-3 and TRBJ2-2; 11 positions match TRBD2. V lost 4 bases and J lost 6; bases outside the gene matches: 7. This CDR3 has 16 amino acids. CDR1 SGHTA and CDR2 FQGTGA come from the germline V gene. This CDR3 is CASSSYSGGAAGELFF. DNA of the CDR3: TGTGCCAGCAGCTCCTATAGCGGGGGGGCTGCCGGGGAGCTGTTTTTT.

V usage is TRBV5-1 and J usage is TRBJ1-3; 9 nucleotides agree with TRBD1. The germline gives CDR1 SGHRS, CDR2 YFSETQ. The CDR3 has 18 amino acids. Germline trimming cut 4 bases from V and 2 bases from J; bases unmatched to any gene: 13. The CDR3 loop reads CASSPTPGQGSAGNTIYF. The CDR3, as DNA: TGCGCCAGCAGCCCAACCCCGGGACAGGGATCGGCTGGAAACACCATATATTTT.

This clone is medium-sized (0.01 to 0.1%) by frequency. The chain has TRBV7-8 and TRBJ1-3; D remains unclear. The CDR3 has 14 residues. V was trimmed by 5 bases and J by 10 bases, leaving 18 bases between them. Looked up from germline, CDR1 is SGHVS and CDR2 is FQNEAQ. The CDR3 sequence: CASSPGPSGRTIYF. The DNA for the CDR3 is TGTGCCAGCAGCCCTGGACCCTCGGGAAGGACCATATATTTT.

This chain links TRBV27 with TRBJ2-6; a possible D gene is TRBD2 (6 bases). With 4 bases removed from V and 0 bases from J, the gap between germline ends came to 19 bases. The CDR3 is 19 residues long. CDR1 and CDR2 (germline): MNHEY, SMNVEV (reference sequence). The CDR3 DNA follows: TGTGCCAGCAGTTCTCTTCCCGGGACTTCAAGCTCTGGGGCCAACGTCCTGACTTTC. Translated: CASSSLPGTSSSGANVLTF.

This chain joins TRBV28 and TRBJ2-5, with 14 bases aligning to TRBD2. Trimming removed 4 bases from V and 1 base from J; junction bases left unmatched: 5. The CDR3 has 17 residues. The germline gives CDR1 MDHEN, CDR2 SYDVKM. This CDR3 is CASSSGLAGGPQETQYF. CDR3 nucleotides: TGTGCCAGCAGTTCCGGACTAGCGGGGGGTCCCCAAGAGACCCAGTACTTC.

Here the CDR3 reads CASSYEQGDYEQYF. In nucleotides, the CDR3 is TGTGCCAGCAGTTACGAACAGGGCGACTACGAGCAGTACTTC. This chain links TRBV6-5 with TRBJ2-7, with D possibly TRBD1 on 6 matching bases. V dropped 2 bases and J dropped 3 bases, with 11 bases sitting between them. Germline V gene lookup returns CDR1 MNHEY and CDR2 SVGAGI. There are 14 residues in the CDR3.